Listed here are 23 T cell receptor beta chains from one sample, sequenced in a study of blood T cell repertoires in COVID-19. Libraries were prepared by immunoSEQ multiplex PCR; TCRdb keeps only in-frame clonotypes and omits some of them. The sample lists around 170,000 clones; approximately 88% were seen once. Material: PBMCs or T cells enriched from blood (not recorded which). These receptors originate from a woman aged 18-29 years who had recovered from COVID-19.

This chain links TRBV7-9 with TRBJ2-6; tentative D call: TRBD1 (5 bases). The V gene lost 5 bases and the J gene lost 0 bases, with 11 bases spanning the gap. The V gene's germline CDR1 is SEHNR and CDR2 FQNEAQ (reference sequence). There are 16 residues in the CDR3. As DNA, the CDR3 is TGTGCCAGCAGCCCAACAGGCTTCTCTGGGGCCAACGTCCTGACTTTC. Translating gives CASSPTGFSGANVLTF.

This rearrangement joins TRBV19 to TRBJ1-4; unclear D gene. Per the germline V gene, CDR1 is LNHDA and CDR2 is SQIVND (reference sequence). The CDR3 sequence is 13 residues long. Between the trimmed V and J ends, which lost 4 bases and 7 bases, there was a span of 10 bases. The CDR3 spells CASSSTRGEKLFF. CDR3 in DNA: TGTGCCAGTAGTAGTACCCGAGGTGAAAAACTGTTTTTT.

The J gene is TRBJ2-5, the V gene TRBV29-1; 8 nucleotides agree with TRBD1. The CDR3 is 14 amino acids. The ends lost 3 bases at V and 4 bases at J; junction bases unmatched: 7. CDR1 SQVTM and CDR2 ANQGSEA come from the germline V gene. The CDR3 here is CSVDPPDRAETQYF. CDR3 DNA sequence: TGCAGCGTTGACCCGCCGGACAGGGCAGAGACCCAGTACTTC.

V gene TRBV11-3 combines with J gene TRBJ1-2; D is possibly TRBD1 (5 bases). The germline gives CDR1 SGHNT, CDR2 YENEEA. V lost 5 bases to trimming and J lost 14 bases, with 24 bases between them. The CDR3 sequence is 14 residues long. The CDR3 DNA follows: TGTGCCAGCAGCACCCGGACACTCACCTCCGCGGTAACCTTC. This sequence encodes CASSTRTLTSAVTF.

This chain uses TRBV2 with TRBJ2-5; TRBD1 is a possible D gene (6 bases). V was clipped by 7 bases and J by 2 bases, with 14 bases between them. The CDR3 is 14 residues long. CDR1 is SNHLY, CDR2 FYNNEI, per germline. The CDR3 here is CASINDRNQETQYF. In nucleotides, the CDR3 is TGTGCCAGCATCAATGACAGGAATCAAGAGACCCAGTACTTC. Drawing the rest from reference TRBV2 and TRBJ2-5, the complete variable domain is EPEVTQTPSHQVTQMGQEVILRCVPISNHLYFYWYRQILGQKVEFLVSFYNNEISEKSEIFDDQFSVERPDGSNFTLKIRSTKLEDSAMYFCASINDRNQETQYFGPGTRLLVL.

This clone was observed a few times. This chain uses TRBV9 with TRBJ1-5; TRBD1 is a possible D gene (5 bases). V lost 7 bases and J 3 bases, leaving 29 bases between the germline ends. This CDR3 has 19 residues. Germline-derived CDR1 and CDR2 are SGDLS and YYNGEE. This CDR3 is CASGQWYAHRGFYNQPQHF. The CDR3 DNA sequence: TGTGCCAGCGGACAATGGTATGCCCATAGGGGCTTTTACAATCAGCCCCAGCATTTT.

The chain combines TRBV10-3 with TRBJ2-7; 7 bases fit TRBD1. J gave up 5 bases and V 2 bases, and 0 bases lay outside the gene matches. Germline V CDR1 and CDR2: ENHRY, SYGVKD. The CDR3 loop spans 12 amino acids. The CDR3 DNA sequence: TGTGCCATCAGTGAGACAGGGGACGAGCAGTACTTC. Residues: CAISETGDEQYF.

Only one count was recorded for this clone. The V call is TRBV5-1, the J call TRBJ2-1, with 8 bases aligning to TRBD2. CDR3 length: 16 residues. The germline V gene has CDR1 SGHRS and CDR2 YFSETQ. Trimming cost V 1 base and J 4 bases; bases outside gene matches: 7. The CDR3 loop reads CASSLTFQREYNEQFF. Written as DNA, the CDR3 is TGCGCCAGCAGCTTGACCTTCCAGCGGGAGTACAATGAGCAGTTCTTC.

V and J are TRBV7-2 and TRBJ1-1, with D maybe TRBD1 (5 bases). V lost 2 bases, J lost 10 bases, and 11 bases lay in between. CDR3 length equals 12 residues. CDR1 is SGHTA, CDR2 FQGNSA, per germline. CDR3 nucleotides: TGTGCCAGCAGCTTACTCCGTCAGGGAGCTTTCTTT. It encodes CASSLLRQGAFF.

The V and J genes are TRBV27 and TRBJ2-5; 9 bases map to TRBD2. Germline V lookup: CDR1 MNHEY, CDR2 SMNVEV (reference sequence). Losses at the gene ends were 6 bases for V and 5 bases for J; bases not matched to a gene: 10. This CDR3 has 15 residues. This CDR3 reads CASSLAGLAKETQYF. The CDR3 DNA reads as TGTGCCAGCAGCCTAGCCGGACTAGCGAAGGAGACCCAGTACTTC.

In its sample, this clone was seen a few times. The J gene is TRBJ2-7, the V gene TRBV2; 10 bases are a match to TRBD2. The germline V gene encodes CDR1 SNHLY and CDR2 FYNNEI. The CDR3 contains 13 residues. V lost 8 bases, J lost 4 bases, and 5 bases stayed unmatched. Here the CDR3 reads CASGQAGGYEQYF. The CDR3 DNA sequence: TGTGCCAGCGGACAAGCGGGAGGGTACGAGCAGTACTTC.

The chain couples TRBV4-1 to TRBJ2-1, with TRBD2 as a possible D gene (5 bases). The germline gives CDR1 MGHRA, CDR2 YSYEKL. The ends were cut back, 0 bases at V and 6 bases at J, with 12 bases in the middle. The CDR3 runs 15 residues. In DNA, the CDR3 is TGCGCCAGCAGCCAAGACATCTCGGGGTCCAATGAGCAGTTCTTC. It translates to CASSQDISGSNEQFF.

This chain uses TRBV6-1 with TRBJ2-5; TRBD2 aligns across 10 bases. Trimming removed 0 bases from V and 5 bases from J; junction bases left unmatched: 3. The CDR3 runs to 15 residues. Germline V gene lookup returns CDR1 MNHNS and CDR2 SASEGT. CDR3 region: CASSEAAGGPETQYF. The CDR3 DNA follows: TGTGCCAGCAGTGAAGCAGCGGGGGGGCCGGAGACCCAGTACTTC.

The chain couples TRBV29-1 to TRBJ1-2, with D perhaps TRBD1 (6 bases). V gave up 4 bases and J gave up 4 bases, with 10 bases separating them. In germline, CDR1 is SQVTM, CDR2 ANQGSEA. The CDR3 loop spans 12 amino acids. The CDR3 DNA reads TGCAGCGTTGTTGGGACATCCTATGGCTACACCTTC. This sequence encodes CSVVGTSYGYTF. The entire variable domain, with the rest obtained from reference TRBV29-1 and TRBJ1-2, is as follows: SAVISQKPSRDICQRGTSLTIQCQVDSQVTMMFWYRQQPGQSLTLIATANQGSEATYESGFVIDKFPISRPNLTFSTLTVSNMSPEDSSIYLCSVVGTSYGYTFGSGTRLTVV.

This clone was observed a few times. This chain connects TRBV19 to TRBJ1-1, with TRBD1 matching over 9 bases. V lost 5 bases to trimming and J lost 6 bases; unmatched junction nucleotides: 13. Germline V gene lookup returns CDR1 LNHDA and CDR2 SQIVND (reference sequence). The CDR3 is 16 residues long. CDR3 in DNA: TGTGCCAGTAGTGCCGGTTTTAACAGGGGGCTATCTGAAGCTTTCTTT. It codes for CASSAGFNRGLSEAFF.

The chain is built from TRBV5-4 and TRBJ1-1, with TRBD1 as a possible D gene (5 bases). The V end was cut by 4 bases, the J end by 7 bases, with 17 bases between. Looked up from germline, CDR1 is SGHNT and CDR2 is YYREEE (reference sequence). The CDR3 totals 14 residues. This CDR3 reads CASSPPPGGGEAFF. DNA for the CDR3: TGTGCCAGCAGCCCACCGCCGGGGGGTGGTGAAGCTTTCTTT.

The chain is built from TRBV9 and TRBJ2-1; 11 bases are a match to TRBD2. Trimming at V came to 2 bases and at J to 5 bases, leaving 3 bases not matched to a gene. In germline, CDR1 is SGDLS, CDR2 YYNGEE. The CDR3 contains 15 residues. This chain's CDR3 is CASSVSSGGNNEQFF. The CDR3 bases are TGTGCCAGCAGCGTCTCTAGCGGGGGGAACAATGAGCAGTTCTTC.

This clone was counted once. This chain uses TRBV27 with TRBJ1-2; D possibly corresponds to TRBD1 (5 bases). Germline CDR1 and CDR2: MNHEY and SMNVEV (reference sequence). V gave up 4 bases and J gave up 8 bases, with 23 bases separating them. There are 16 residues in the CDR3. For the CDR3, the DNA is TGTGCCAGCAGTTCCCAGGGCGGGGGGGTAATGGCCGGCTACACCTTC. The encoded protein is CASSSQGGGVMAGYTF.

The rearrangement links TRBV28 to TRBJ2-3; tentatively, D is TRBD2 (6 bases). The V gene's germline CDR1 is MDHEN and CDR2 SYDVKM. V gave up 7 bases and J gave up 8 bases, with 16 bases separating them. The CDR3 length is 13 residues. In nucleotides, the CDR3 is TGTGCCAGCACCCCGCAGTGGGGAGGTACGCAGTATTTT. This translates into CASTPQWGGTQYF.

The genes are TRBV6-5 and TRBJ2-7; 7 nucleotides align to TRBD1. The CDR3 totals 15 residues. From germline, CDR1 is MNHEY and CDR2 SVGAGI. J gave up 4 bases and V 6 bases, and 12 bases lay outside the gene matches. CDR3 protein: CASRDRQGQVYEQYF. The CDR3 DNA reads TGTGCCAGCAGGGACAGACAGGGCCAAGTTTACGAGCAGTACTTC.

The count of this clone is one. The V call is TRBV4-1, the J call TRBJ2-2, with D unresolved. Germline lookup yields CDR1 MGHRA and CDR2 YSYEKL. The V and J ends lost 0 bases and 6 bases respectively, with 17 bases between them. CDR3 length: 17 residues. The CDR3, as DNA: TGCGCCAGCAGCCAAGATTCCAGCCTCACAGTTCCCGGGGAGCTGTTTTTT. Translated: CASSQDSSLTVPGELFF.

The CDR3 DNA follows: TGTGCCAGCAGCCGAGGACAGGGGGGGAACTATGGCTACACCTTC. Its protein is CASSRGQGGNYGYTF. The V gene is TRBV7-9, the J gene TRBJ1-2, with 10 bases aligning to TRBD1. The J segment lost 2 bases and the V segment lost 5 bases, leaving 5 bases of the junction unmatched. The CDR3 totals 15 residues. The germline V gene encodes CDR1 SEHNR and CDR2 FQNEAQ (reference sequence).

The chain carries TRBV19 and TRBJ2-1, with 7 bases matching TRBD2. The CDR3 sequence is 16 residues long. Per germline, CDR1 LNHDA and CDR2 SQIVND (reference sequence). V lost 5 bases and J lost 9; bases outside the gene matches: 16. In DNA form, the CDR3 reads TGTGCCAGTAGTTGGGGGAGCGGGGACGTGAAGGGTGAGCAGTTCTTC. Amino acid sequence: CASSWGSGDVKGEQFF.